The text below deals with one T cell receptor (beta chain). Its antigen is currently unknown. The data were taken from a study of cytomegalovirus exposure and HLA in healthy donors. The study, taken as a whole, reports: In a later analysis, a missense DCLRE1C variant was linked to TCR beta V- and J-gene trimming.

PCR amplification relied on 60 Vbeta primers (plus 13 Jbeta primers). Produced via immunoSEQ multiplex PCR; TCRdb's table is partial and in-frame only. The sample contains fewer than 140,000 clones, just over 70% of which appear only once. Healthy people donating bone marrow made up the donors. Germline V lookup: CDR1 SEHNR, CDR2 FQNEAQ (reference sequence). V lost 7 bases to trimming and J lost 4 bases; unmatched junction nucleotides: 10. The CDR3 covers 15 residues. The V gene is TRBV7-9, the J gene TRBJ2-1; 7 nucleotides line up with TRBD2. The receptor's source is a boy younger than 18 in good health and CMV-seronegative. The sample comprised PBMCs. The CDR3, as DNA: TGTGCCAGCATACTAGGAGCGGGAATGTACAATGAGCAGTTCTTC. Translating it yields CASILGAGMYNEQFF.